This T cell receptor (beta chain) was obtained from a study of OX40 agonist ivuxolimab in advanced cancers. Findings of the study overall: Patients with a partial response at 0.1-3.0 mg/kg had among the lowest clonal expansion. Expanded clones belonging to CD8+ T cells outnumbered, on average, those of CD4+.

This CDR3 comprises 14 residues. Germline CDR1 PRHDT, CDR2 FYEKMQ (reference sequence). V shed 4 bases and J shed 1 base, with 10 bases lying between them. Data came from immunoSEQ multiplex PCR; TCRdb stores just in-frame clones and leaves some out. The sample holds approximately 54,000 clones, 85% to 95% seen once. Note on this clone: What it binds is not known.

This receptor was identified in an adult with an advanced solid tumor such as melanoma, head and neck, liver or kidney cancer. The sample was CD4+ or CD8+ T cells sorted from blood, taken in a trial of the OX40 agonist ivuxolimab. The rearrangement links TRBV13 to TRBJ1-2, with a tentative D call TRBD1 (5 bases). The CDR3 spells CASSYSTDNYGYTF. CDR3 nucleotide sequence: TGTGCCAGCAGCTACTCGACAGATAACTATGGCTACACCTTC.